This TCR beta chain was recovered during a study of T-cell reconstitution after alpha-beta-depleted transplantation in children. This clonotype has more than one count but fewer than ten. Germline lookup yields CDR1 LNHNV and CDR2 YYDKDF (reference sequence). The CDR3 is 14 amino acids. The V segment lost 0 bases and the J segment 7 bases; nucleotides outside the gene matches: 2. A library of TCRbeta sequences, prepared with unique molecular identifiers, was generated. MiXCR was run by TCRdb on the PCR reads, yielding one entry per CDR3 protein. Here the sample spans roughly 170,000 distinct CDR3 sequences, about 6.3% being singletons.

The sequence was collected from a human donor who donated a stem cell graft to a child with Wiskott-Aldrich syndrome. The V call is TRBV15, the J call TRBJ2-1, with 8 nucleotides matching TRBD2. The sample here was PBMCs from the stem cell graft donor, taken from the stem cell graft. The CDR3 loop is CATSRDRGGNEQFF. CDR3 bases: TGTGCCACCAGCAGAGATCGGGGGGGGAATGAGCAGTTCTTC.